The text below deals with one T cell receptor (beta chain). The antigen is unknown. The sample originates from a study of cytomegalovirus exposure and HLA in healthy donors. CDR3 length: 14 residues. Germline CDR1 reads LNHDA; CDR2 reads SQIVND (reference sequence). J gave up 2 bases and V 6 bases, and 3 bases lay outside the gene matches. Findings of the study overall: Cytomegalovirus association was listed for under 200 TCR beta chains. Most TCR sequences were uncommon, yet certain public TCRs appeared in many donors. In a later analysis, first-cohort TCR clusters were found to tend to co-occur in the roughly 120 validation repertoires. Diagnosis of cytomegalovirus status made by the classifier reportedly showed high specificity and sensitivity.

Profiling relied on immunoSEQ multiplex PCR, and the TCRdb table lists in-frame clones only, not all of them. The sample consists of 90,000 or so clones, 85% of them appearing once. This TCR derives from a man younger than 35 in good health and CMV-seropositive. Sequenced input: PBMCs. The chain joins TRBV19 to TRBJ2-7, with 11 positions matching TRBD2. CDR3 DNA: TGTGCCAGTAGCTTACTAGCGGGAGCCTACGAGCAGTACTTC. It is translated as CASSLLAGAYEQYF.